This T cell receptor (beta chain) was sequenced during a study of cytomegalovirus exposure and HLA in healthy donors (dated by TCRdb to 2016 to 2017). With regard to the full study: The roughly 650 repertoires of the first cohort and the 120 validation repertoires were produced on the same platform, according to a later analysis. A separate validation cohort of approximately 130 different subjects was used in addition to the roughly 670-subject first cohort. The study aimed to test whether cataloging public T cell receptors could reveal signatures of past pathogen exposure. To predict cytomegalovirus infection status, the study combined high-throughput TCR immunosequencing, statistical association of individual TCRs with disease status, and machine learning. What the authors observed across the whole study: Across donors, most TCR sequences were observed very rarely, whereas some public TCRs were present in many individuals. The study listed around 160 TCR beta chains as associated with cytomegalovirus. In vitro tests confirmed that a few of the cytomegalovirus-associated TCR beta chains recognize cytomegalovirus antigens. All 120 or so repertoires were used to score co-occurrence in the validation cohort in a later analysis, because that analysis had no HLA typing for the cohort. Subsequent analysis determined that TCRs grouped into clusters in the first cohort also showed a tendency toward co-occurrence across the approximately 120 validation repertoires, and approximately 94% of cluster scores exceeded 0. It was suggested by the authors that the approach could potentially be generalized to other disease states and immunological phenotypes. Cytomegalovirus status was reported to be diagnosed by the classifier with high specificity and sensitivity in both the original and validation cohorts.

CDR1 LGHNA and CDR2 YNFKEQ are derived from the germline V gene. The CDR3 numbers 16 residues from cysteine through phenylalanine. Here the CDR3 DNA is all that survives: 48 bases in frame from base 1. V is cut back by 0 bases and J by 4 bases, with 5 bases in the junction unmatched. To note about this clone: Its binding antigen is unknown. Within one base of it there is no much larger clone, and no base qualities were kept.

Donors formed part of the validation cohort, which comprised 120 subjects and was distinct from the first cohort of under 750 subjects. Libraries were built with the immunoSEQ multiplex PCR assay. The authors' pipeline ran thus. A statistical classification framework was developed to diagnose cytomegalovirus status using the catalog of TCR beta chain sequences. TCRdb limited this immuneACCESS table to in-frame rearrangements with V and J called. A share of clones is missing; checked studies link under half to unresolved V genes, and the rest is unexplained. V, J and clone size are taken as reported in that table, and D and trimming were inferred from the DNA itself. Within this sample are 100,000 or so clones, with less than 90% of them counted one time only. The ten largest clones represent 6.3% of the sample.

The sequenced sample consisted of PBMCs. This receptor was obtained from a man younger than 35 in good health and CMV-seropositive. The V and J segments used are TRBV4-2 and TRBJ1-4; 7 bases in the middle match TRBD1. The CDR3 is CASSQDLGGRNEKLFF. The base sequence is TGTGCCAGCAGCCAAGATCTAGGGGGCCGTAATGAAAAACTGTTTTTT.